Sequencing of this TCR beta chain was carried out in a study of naive and memory T cell subsets. Study-wide results and limits: A few larger clonotypes appeared in naive repertoires, especially CD8, possibly memory cells re-expressing CD45RA. Over 95% of naive TCR sequences appeared only once, unlike memory subsets.

After the first PCR, alpha and beta chain libraries were processed separately. An equimolar mix of two oligonucleotides served as the beta constant-region primer for TRBC1 and TRBC2. The ligated cDNA underwent four PCR rounds using SP2 and nested alpha and beta constant-region primers. Ligation attached a single-stranded oligonucleotide with a 12-nucleotide UMI and the SP2 primer to the cDNA 3' end. TCRdb called the UMI-ligation and nested PCR reads again in MiXCR, with one record for every CDR3 protein. The table lists 120,000 to 150,000 distinct CDR3 sequences, under 25% of them singletons. V was trimmed by 2 bases and J by 3 bases, leaving 8 bases between them. The CDR3 is 13 residues long. Per the germline V gene, CDR1 is SGHRS and CDR2 is YFSETQ. Comment on this clonotype: Its antigen is not identified.

The V gene is TRBV5-1, the J gene TRBJ2-5, with D perhaps matching TRBD1 (6 bases). Sequencing used naive CD4+ T cells from blood. The receptor's source is a human donor in good health. CDR3 nucleotides: TGCGCCAGCAGCTTTCAGGGGAAAGAGACCCAGTACTTC. The encoded protein is CASSFQGKETQYF.